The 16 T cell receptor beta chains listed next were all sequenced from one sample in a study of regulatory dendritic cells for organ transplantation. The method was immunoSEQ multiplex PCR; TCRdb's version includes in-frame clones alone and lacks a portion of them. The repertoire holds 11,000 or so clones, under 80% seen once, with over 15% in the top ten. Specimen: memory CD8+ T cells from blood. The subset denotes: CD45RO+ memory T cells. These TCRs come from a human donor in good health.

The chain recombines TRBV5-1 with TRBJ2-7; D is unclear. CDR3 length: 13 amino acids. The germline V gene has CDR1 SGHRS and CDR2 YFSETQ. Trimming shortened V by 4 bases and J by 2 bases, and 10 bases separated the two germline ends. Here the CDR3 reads CASSIGPAYEQYF. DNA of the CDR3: TGCGCCAGCAGCATCGGCCCCGCCTACGAGCAGTACTTC.

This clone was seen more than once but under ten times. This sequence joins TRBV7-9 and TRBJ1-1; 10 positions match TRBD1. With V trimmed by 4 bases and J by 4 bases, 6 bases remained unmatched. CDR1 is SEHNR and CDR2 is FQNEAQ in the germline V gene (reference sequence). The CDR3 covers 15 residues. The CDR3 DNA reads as TGTGCCAGCAGCTCAGAGACAGGGGGCTTCACTGAAGCTTTCTTT. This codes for CASSSETGGFTEAFF.

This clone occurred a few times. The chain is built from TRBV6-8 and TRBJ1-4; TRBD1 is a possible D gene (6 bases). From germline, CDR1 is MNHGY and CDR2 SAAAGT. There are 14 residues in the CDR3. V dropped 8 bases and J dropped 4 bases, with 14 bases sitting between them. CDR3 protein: CASDLTGNNEKLFF. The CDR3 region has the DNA TGTGCCAGCGACCTTACAGGGAATAATGAAAAACTGTTTTTT.

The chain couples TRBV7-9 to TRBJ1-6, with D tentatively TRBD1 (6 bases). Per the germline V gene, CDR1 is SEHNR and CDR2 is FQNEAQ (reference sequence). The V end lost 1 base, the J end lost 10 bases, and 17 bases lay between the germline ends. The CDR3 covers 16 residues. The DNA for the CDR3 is TGTGCCAGCAGCTTAGTTTGGGGGGCGAGGAGCTCACCCCTCCACTTT. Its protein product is CASSLVWGARSSPLHF.

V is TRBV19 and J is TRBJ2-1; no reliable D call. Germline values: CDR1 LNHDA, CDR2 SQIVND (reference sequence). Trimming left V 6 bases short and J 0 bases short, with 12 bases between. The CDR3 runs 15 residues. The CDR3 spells CASSLELSSYNEQFF. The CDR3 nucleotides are TGTGCCAGTAGCCTAGAGCTCTCCTCCTACAATGAGCAGTTCTTC.

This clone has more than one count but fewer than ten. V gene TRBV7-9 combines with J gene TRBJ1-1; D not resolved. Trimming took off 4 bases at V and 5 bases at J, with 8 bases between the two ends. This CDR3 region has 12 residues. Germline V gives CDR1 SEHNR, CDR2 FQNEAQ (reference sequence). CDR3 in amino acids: CASSYGRTEAFF. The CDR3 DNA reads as TGTGCCAGCAGCTATGGAAGGACTGAAGCTTTCTTT.

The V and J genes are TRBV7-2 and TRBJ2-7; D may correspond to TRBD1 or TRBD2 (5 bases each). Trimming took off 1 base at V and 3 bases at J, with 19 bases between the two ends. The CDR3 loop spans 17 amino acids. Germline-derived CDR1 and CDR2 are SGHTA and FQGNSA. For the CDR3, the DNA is TGTGCCAGCAGCTTAGAACGGGATTTAGGGGCTGGCTACGAGCAGTACTTC. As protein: CASSLERDLGAGYEQYF.

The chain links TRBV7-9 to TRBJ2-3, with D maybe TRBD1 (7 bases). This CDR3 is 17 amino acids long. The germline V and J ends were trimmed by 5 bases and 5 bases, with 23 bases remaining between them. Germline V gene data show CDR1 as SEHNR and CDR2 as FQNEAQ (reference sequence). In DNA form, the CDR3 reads TGTGCCAGCAGCCTCCGAGGAGGGGGCCCTCTAGGAGATACGCAGTATTTT. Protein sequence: CASSLRGGGPLGDTQYF. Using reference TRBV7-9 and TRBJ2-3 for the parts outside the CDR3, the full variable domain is DTGVSQNPRHKITKRGQNVTFRCDPISEHNRLYWYRQTLGQGPEFLTYFQNEAQLEKSRLLSDRFSAERPKGSFSTLEIQRTEQGDSAMYLCASSLRGGGPLGDTQYFGPGTRLTVL.

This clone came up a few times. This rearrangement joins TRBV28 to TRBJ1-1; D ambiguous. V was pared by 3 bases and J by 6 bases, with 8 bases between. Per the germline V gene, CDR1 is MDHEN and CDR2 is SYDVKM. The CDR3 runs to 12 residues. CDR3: CASSLNRAEAFF. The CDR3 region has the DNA TGTGCCAGCAGTTTGAATCGCGCTGAAGCTTTCTTT.

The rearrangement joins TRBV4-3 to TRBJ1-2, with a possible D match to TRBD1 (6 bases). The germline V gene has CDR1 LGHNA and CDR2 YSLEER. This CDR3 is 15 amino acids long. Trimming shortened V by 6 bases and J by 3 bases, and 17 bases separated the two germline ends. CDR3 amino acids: CASSFSQGGDYGYTF. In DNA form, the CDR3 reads TGCGCCAGCAGTTTCTCACAGGGCGGGGACTATGGCTACACCTTC.

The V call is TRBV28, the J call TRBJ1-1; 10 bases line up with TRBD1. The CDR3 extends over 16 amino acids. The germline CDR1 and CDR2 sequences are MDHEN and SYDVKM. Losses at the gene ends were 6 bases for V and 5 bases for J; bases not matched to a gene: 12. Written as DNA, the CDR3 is TGTGCCAGCAGGGTCCGACAGGGGGCCCCGGGAACTGAAGCTTTCTTT. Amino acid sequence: CASRVRQGAPGTEAFF.

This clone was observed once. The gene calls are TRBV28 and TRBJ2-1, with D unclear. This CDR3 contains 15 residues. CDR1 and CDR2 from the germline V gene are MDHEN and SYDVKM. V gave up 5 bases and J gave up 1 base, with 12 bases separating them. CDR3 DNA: TGTGCCAGCAGTCAAGCTGTGTCGTCCTACAATGAGCAGTTCTTC. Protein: CASSQAVSSYNEQFF. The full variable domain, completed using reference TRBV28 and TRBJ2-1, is DVKVTQSSRYLVKRTGEKVFLECVQDMDHENMFWYRQDPGLGLRLIYFSYDVKMKEKGDIPEGYSVSREKKERFSLILESASTNQTSMYLCASSQAVSSYNEQFFGPGTRLTVL.

The CDR3 sequence is CASIPPGGVEAFF. In DNA form, the CDR3 reads TGTGCCAGCATCCCCCCTGGGGGGGTAGAAGCTTTCTTT. The chain links TRBV7-8 to TRBJ1-1; D might be TRBD1 (5 bases). CDR3 size: 13 residues. V lost 7 bases to trimming and J lost 8 bases, with 17 bases between them. In germline, CDR1 is SGHVS, CDR2 FQNEAQ.

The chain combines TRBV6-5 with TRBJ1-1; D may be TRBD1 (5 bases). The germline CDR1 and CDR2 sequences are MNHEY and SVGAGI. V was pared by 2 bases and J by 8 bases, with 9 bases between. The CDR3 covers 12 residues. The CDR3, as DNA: TGTGCCAGCAGTTACATGGGGGACGAAGCTTTCTTT. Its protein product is CASSYMGDEAFF.

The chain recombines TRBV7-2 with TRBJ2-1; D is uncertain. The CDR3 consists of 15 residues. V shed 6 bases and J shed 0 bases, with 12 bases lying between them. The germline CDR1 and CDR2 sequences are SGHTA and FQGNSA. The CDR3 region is CASSNNPGSYNEQFF. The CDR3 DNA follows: TGTGCCAGCAGTAACAACCCCGGCTCCTACAATGAGCAGTTCTTC.

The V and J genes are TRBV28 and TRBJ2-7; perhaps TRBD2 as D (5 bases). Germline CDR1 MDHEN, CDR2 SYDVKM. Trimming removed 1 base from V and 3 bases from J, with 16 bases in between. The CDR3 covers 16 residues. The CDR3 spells CASSLLGSGSNYEQYF. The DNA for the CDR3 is TGTGCCAGCAGTTTATTAGGGAGCGGATCAAACTACGAGCAGTACTTC.